The rows below give T cell receptor beta chains drawn from one sample of a study of T-cell reconstitution after alpha-beta-depleted transplantation in children. A single record per CDR3 protein comes from TCRdb applying MiXCR to the PCR reads. Of some 300,000 distinct CDR3 sequences detected, over 9% appear once; the ten largest clones hold roughly 7.1%. The sequencing here drew on PBMCs, taken before TCRalphabeta/CD19-depleted stem cell transplant. All receptors derive from a boy younger than two with acute myeloid leukemia, due to receive a stem cell transplant. Each CDR3 is given with its conserved first and last residue. Fields, in order: V gene, D gene, J gene, clone size, CDR3 DNA, CDR3 protein. D genes are given only for firm matches. For some rows the clone size is stated as once, few or many, or as a class when expanded; others skip it.

>TRBV4-1|.|TRBJ2-5|few
TGCGCCAGCAGCCAACTGACTAGCAGGGGGAAAGAGACCCAGTACTTC
CASSQLTSRGKETQYF
>TRBV5-6|.|TRBJ2-7|many
TGTGCCAGCAGCCAGGAACACAGCTACGAGCAGTACTTC
CASSQEHSYEQYF
>TRBV28|.|TRBJ1-5|many
TGTGCCGGTGGACGGAGGTATAGCAATCAGCCCCAGCATTTT
CAGGRRYSNQPQHF
>TRBV18|.|TRBJ2-3|.
TGTGCCAGCTCACCACTACTCCGGTTGGCAAGCACAGATACGCAGTATTTT
CASSPLLRLASTDTQYF
>TRBV5-5|.|TRBJ2-7|.
TGTGCCAGCAGCTTGGGTACGGCCTCGCAGATCCACGAGCAGTACTTC
CASSLGTASQIHEQYF
>TRBV3-1|TRBD1|TRBJ2-1|many
TGTGCCAGCAGCCAAGATCATCGAGGGGGCCTCCGGAACAATGAGCAGTTCTTC
CASSQDHRGGLRNNEQFF
>TRBV4-2|.|TRBJ2-5|many
TGTGCCAGCAGCCAAGAGTTCAGACTATCCCAAGAGACCCAGTACTTC
CASSQEFRLSQETQYF
>TRBV13|TRBD2|TRBJ2-3|many
TGTGCCAGCAGCTCGCCGCTAGCGGGAGGGAGGCAGTATTTT
CASSSPLAGGRQYF
>TRBV10-3|.|TRBJ2-7|.
TGTGCCATCAGAAAAGGGAGGGGGCAAGTCTACGAGCAGTACTTC
CAIRKGRGQVYEQYF
>TRBV20-1|.|TRBJ2-7|many
TGCAGTGCTAGGATACCGGGACAACCCTACGAGCAGTACTTC
CSARIPGQPYEQYF
>TRBV7-7|TRBD2|TRBJ2-1|few
TGTGCCAGCAGCTTAGACGGGACTAGCGGGACCAATGAGCAGTTCTTC
CASSLDGTSGTNEQFF
>TRBV13|.|TRBJ2-7|many
TGTGCCAGCAGTCACACAGCTACATCCTACGAGCAGTACTTC
CASSHTATSYEQYF
>TRBV7-6|.|TRBJ2-1|many
TGTGCCAGCAGCTTAGCCAAACAGGGCGAGCAGTTCTTC
CASSLAKQGEQFF
>TRBV4-1|TRBD1|TRBJ2-1|.
TGCGCCAGCAGCCAAGAGGTAATTGGTCGGGACAGGGTTTTGTCCTACAATGAGCAGTTCTTC
CASSQEVIGRDRVLSYNEQFF
>TRBV24-1|.|TRBJ2-5|few
TGTGCCACCAGTGATCCCCGGGGTACCTCGGGGACCCAGTACTTC
CATSDPRGTSGTQYF
>TRBV5-1|TRBD2|TRBJ2-5|few
TGCGCCAGCAGCCGAGGGACTAGCGGGGGACAAGAGACCCAGTACTTC
CASSRGTSGGQETQYF
>TRBV4-3|.|TRBJ2-7|many
TGCGCCAGCAGCCAAACGGAGGGGTTCATCGAGCAGTACTTC
CASSQTEGFIEQYF
>TRBV5-4|TRBD1|TRBJ2-7|many
TGTGCCAGCAGCCTTGGACAGGGGGGGTTATCCTACGAGCAGTACTTC
CASSLGQGGLSYEQYF
>TRBV27|TRBD2|TRBJ2-3|many
TGTGCCAGCAGTCCCCCAAGACTAGCGGGCACAGATACGCAGTATTTT
CASSPPRLAGTDTQYF
>TRBV5-1|.|TRBJ1-1|many
TGCGCCAGCAGGCCGCAGGGGAACACTGAAGCTTTCTTT
CASRPQGNTEAFF
>TRBV20-1|TRBD1|TRBJ2-3|medium-sized
TGCAGTGCCCCAGGGGGCAGGGGAGAAACAGATACGCAGTATTTT
CSAPGGRGETDTQYF
>TRBV7-2|.|TRBJ1-4|many
TGTGCCAGCAGCCAGTGGGACTCGCCAACTAATGAAAAACTGTTTTTT
CASSQWDSPTNEKLFF
>TRBV7-3|TRBD1|TRBJ2-5|few
TGTGCCAGCAGCTCCCGGGACAGAGAGACCCAGTACTTC
CASSSRDRETQYF
>TRBV20-1|.|TRBJ2-1|many
TGCAGTGCTAGACCCGTTGAAGGGGGCAATGAGCAGTTCTTC
CSARPVEGGNEQFF
>TRBV10-3|.|TRBJ1-1|many
TGTGCCATCAGTGAGTCTATGAACACTGAAGCTTTCTTT
CAISESMNTEAFF
>TRBV7-9|TRBD1|TRBJ2-7|many
TGTGCCAGCAGCACCTCCGGGACAGGGGACTACGAGCAGTACTTC
CASSTSGTGDYEQYF
>TRBV5-1|.|TRBJ2-2|many
TGCGCCAGCACGGACACCGGGGAGCTGTTTTTT
CASTDTGELFF
>TRBV15|TRBD2|TRBJ2-1|many
TGTGCCACCAGCAGAGGCGGACTAGCGGGGCACAATGAGCAGTTCTTC
CATSRGGLAGHNEQFF
>TRBV5-1|.|TRBJ2-7|many
TGCGCCAGCAGCACGGACGGAGGCTCCTACGAGCAGTACTTC
CASSTDGGSYEQYF
>TRBV10-3|TRBD2|TRBJ2-3|many
TGTGCCATCAGTGGGAGTAGCGGGAGATTTGGAGATACGCAGTATTTT
CAISGSSGRFGDTQYF
>TRBV20-1|.|TRBJ2-5|few
TGCAGTGCTAGAGTGGGGACCCAGTACTTC
CSARVGTQYF
>TRBV6-6|.|TRBJ1-5|.
TGTGCCAGCACTGCGGCGGCGGGACAGCCCCAGCATTTT
CASTAAAGQPQHF
>TRBV4-3|TRBD1|TRBJ1-2|many
TGCGCCAGCAGCCAGGGGACAGGGGTCCATGGCTACACCTTC
CASSQGTGVHGYTF
>TRBV15|.|TRBJ2-1|many
TGTGCCACCAGGCTCTACAATGAGCAGTTCTTC
CATRLYNEQFF
>TRBV4-1|.|TRBJ2-2|many
TGCGCCAGCAGCCAAGAAACCCCGGCAGCAACCGGGGAGCTGTTTTTT
CASSQETPAATGELFF
>TRBV29-1|TRBD1|TRBJ2-2|many
TGCAGCGTTGCACGGGACAGGGGAGTCGGGGAGCTGTTTTTT
CSVARDRGVGELFF
>TRBV6-5|.|TRBJ2-4|many
TGTGCCAGTGGACGCGAAAACATTCAGTACTTC
CASGRENIQYF
>TRBV4-2|.|TRBJ2-1|many
TGTGCCAGCAGCCAGATACGCAATGAGCAGTTCTTC
CASSQIRNEQFF
>TRBV7-2|TRBD1|TRBJ1-2|many
TGTGCCAGCAACCTACAGGGGAACTATGGCTACACCTTC
CASNLQGNYGYTF
>TRBV19|TRBD1|TRBJ2-6|once
TGTGCCAGTAGTCCCGACAGGGCGACCAACGTCCTGACTTTC
CASSPDRATNVLTF
>TRBV7-2|TRBD2|TRBJ2-1|many
TGTGCCAGCGGGACTAGCGGGAGAAATGAGCAGTTCTTC
CASGTSGRNEQFF
>TRBV5-1|.|TRBJ2-2|.
TGCGCCAGCAGCTTAGGCCAGGTGCTTAACACCGGGGAGCTGTTTTTT
CASSLGQVLNTGELFF
>TRBV7-9|.|TRBJ2-7|many
TGTGCCAGCAGCTTAAAAGGGGTCGCTGAGTACTTC
CASSLKGVAEYF
>TRBV12-3/TRBV12-4|TRBD1|TRBJ2-5|many
TGTGCCAGCAGTCGACAGGGGAAAGAGACCCAGTACTTC
CASSRQGKETQYF
>TRBV12-3/TRBV12-4|TRBD2|TRBJ2-3|few
TGTGCCAGCAGGACAGCGGGGGGCCCCGCTGATACGCAGTATTTT
CASRTAGGPADTQYF
>TRBV24-1|TRBD2|TRBJ2-2|.
TGTGCCACCAGTGATCCAGGACTAGCGGCACCCGGGGAGCTGTTTTTT
CATSDPGLAAPGELFF
>TRBV5-1|.|TRBJ2-5|many
TGCGCCAGCAGCTTGACAGCAGGGCAAGAGACCCAGTACTTC
CASSLTAGQETQYF
>TRBV7-9|TRBD2|TRBJ2-7|few
TGTGCCAGCAGCTCCCGGGGGGACTCCTACGAGCAGTACTTC
CASSSRGDSYEQYF
>TRBV10-3|.|TRBJ2-5|many
TGTGCCATCAGTGAGGACAGTCGGGAGACCCAGTACTTC
CAISEDSRETQYF
>TRBV2|.|TRBJ1-6|many
TGTGCCAGCACCTGGGGCCCGGGAAGAGGGTCACCCCTCCACTTT
CASTWGPGRGSPLHF
>TRBV9|.|TRBJ2-4|many
TGTGCCAGCAGCGTAGGTGGGGTGGGAAACATTCAGTACTTC
CASSVGGVGNIQYF
>TRBV5-1|.|TRBJ2-5|many
TGCGCCAGCAGCAGGGTCCAGGAGACCCAGTACTTC
CASSRVQETQYF
>TRBV12-3/TRBV12-4|.|TRBJ1-1|many
TGTGCCAGCTCGAGGATCAAATACATGAACACTGAAGCTTTCTTT
CASSRIKYMNTEAFF
>TRBV11-2|.|TRBJ2-7|.
TGTGCCAGCAGCTTATCGCCTCGGGGGGCCATATACGAGCAGTACTTC
CASSLSPRGAIYEQYF
>TRBV13|.|TRBJ2-5|few
TGTGCCAGCAGCTCAAACCTTGGGACACGAGAGACCCAGTACTTC
CASSSNLGTRETQYF
>TRBV28|.|TRBJ2-6|many
TGTGCCAGCAGTTCACCAACCACGGGACGGATGAACTCTGGGGCCAACGTCCTGACTTTC
CASSSPTTGRMNSGANVLTF
>TRBV7-6|TRBD2|TRBJ2-1|few
TGTGCCAGCAGCTTCCGTAGCGGGAGGGCTTCCTACAATGAGCAGTTCTTC
CASSFRSGRASYNEQFF